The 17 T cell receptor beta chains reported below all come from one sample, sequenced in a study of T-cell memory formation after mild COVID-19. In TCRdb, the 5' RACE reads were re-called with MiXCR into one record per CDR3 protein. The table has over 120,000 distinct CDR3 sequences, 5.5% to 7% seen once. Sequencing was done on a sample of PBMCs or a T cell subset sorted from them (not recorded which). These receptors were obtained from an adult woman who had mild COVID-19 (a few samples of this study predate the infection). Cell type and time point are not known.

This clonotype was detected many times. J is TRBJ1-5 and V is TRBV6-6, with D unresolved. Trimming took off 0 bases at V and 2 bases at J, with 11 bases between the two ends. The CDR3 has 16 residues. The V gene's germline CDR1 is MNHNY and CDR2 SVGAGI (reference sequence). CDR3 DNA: TGTGCCAGCAGTTACTCGATAGGGTTAGGCAATCAGCCCCAGCATTTT. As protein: CASSYSIGLGNQPQHF.

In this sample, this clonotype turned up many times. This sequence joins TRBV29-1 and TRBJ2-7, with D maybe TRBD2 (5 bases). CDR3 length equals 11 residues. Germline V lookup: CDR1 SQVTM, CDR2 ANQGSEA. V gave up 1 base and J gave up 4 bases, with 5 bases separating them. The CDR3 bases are TGCAGCGTTGAAGCGGGATACGAGCAGTACTTC. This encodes CSVEAGYEQYF.

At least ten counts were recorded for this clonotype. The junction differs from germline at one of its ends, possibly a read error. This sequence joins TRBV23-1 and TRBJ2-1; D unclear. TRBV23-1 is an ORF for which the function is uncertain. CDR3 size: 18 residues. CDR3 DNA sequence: TGCGCCAGCAGTCAATCGGCAGGTCTTAGTTGTATCTGCAATGAGCAGCTCTTC. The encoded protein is CASSQSAGLSCICNEQLF.

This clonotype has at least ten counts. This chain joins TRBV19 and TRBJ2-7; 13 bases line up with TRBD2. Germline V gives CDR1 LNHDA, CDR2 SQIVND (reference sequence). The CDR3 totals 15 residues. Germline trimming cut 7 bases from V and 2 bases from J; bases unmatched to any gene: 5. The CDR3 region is CASKMGLAGTYEQYF. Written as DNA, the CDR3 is TGTGCCAGTAAAATGGGACTAGCGGGGACCTACGAGCAGTACTTC.

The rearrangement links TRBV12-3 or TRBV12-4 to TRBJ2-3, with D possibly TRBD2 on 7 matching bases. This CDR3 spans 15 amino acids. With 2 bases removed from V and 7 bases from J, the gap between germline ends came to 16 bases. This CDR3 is CASSLLSGGRNTQYF. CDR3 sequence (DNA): TGTGCCAGCAGTTTATTGTCGGGGGGCAGGAATACGCAGTATTTT.

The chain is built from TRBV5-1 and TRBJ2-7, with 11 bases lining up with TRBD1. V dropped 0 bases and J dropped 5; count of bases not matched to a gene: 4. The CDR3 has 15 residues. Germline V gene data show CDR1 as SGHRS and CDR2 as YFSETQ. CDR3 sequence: CASSLEGQGVHEQYF. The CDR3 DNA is TGCGCCAGCAGCTTGGAGGGACAGGGGGTGCACGAGCAGTACTTC.

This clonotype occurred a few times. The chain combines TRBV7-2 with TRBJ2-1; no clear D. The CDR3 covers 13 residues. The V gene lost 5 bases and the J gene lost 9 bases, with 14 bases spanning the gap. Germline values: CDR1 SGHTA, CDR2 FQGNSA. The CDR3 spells CASSPLVSGEQFF. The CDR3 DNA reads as TGTGCCAGCAGCCCCCTAGTCTCTGGTGAGCAGTTCTTC. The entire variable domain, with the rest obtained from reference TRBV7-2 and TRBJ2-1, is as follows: GAGVSQSPSNKVTEKGKDVELRCDPISGHTALYWYRQSLGQGLEFLIYFQGNSAPDKSGLPSDRFSAERTGGSVSTLTIQRTQQEDSAVYLCASSPLVSGEQFFGPGTRLTVL.

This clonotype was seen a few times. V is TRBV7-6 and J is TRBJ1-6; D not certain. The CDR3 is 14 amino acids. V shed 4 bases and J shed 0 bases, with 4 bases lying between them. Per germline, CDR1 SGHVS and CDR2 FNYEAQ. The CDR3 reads CASSSSSYNSPLHF. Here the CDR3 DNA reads TGTGCCAGCAGCTCAAGCTCCTATAATTCACCCCTCCACTTT.

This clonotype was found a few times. In DNA, the CDR3 is TGTGCCAGCAGCTTATCCGGACAGGACGAGCAGTACTTC. Encoded protein: CASSLSGQDEQYF. This sequence joins TRBV7-9 and TRBJ2-7, with TRBD1 matching 7 bases. The CDR3 totals 13 residues. Germline values: CDR1 SEHNR, CDR2 FQNEAQ (reference sequence). V shed 2 bases, J shed 5 bases, and the junction held 3 bases outside the gene matches.

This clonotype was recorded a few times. CDR3 in DNA: TGCGCCAGCAGCTTTTCTGTCGGAAGCACCCAAGAGACCCAGTACTTC. Protein: CASSFSVGSTQETQYF. The chain employs TRBV5-1 and TRBJ2-5; D not resolved. The CDR3 extends over 16 amino acids. The V and J ends lost 2 bases and 1 base respectively, with 15 bases between them. From germline, CDR1 is SGHRS and CDR2 YFSETQ.

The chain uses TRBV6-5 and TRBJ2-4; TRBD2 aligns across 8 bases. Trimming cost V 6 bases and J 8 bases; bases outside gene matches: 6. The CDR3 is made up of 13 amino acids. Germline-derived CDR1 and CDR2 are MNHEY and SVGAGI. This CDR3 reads CASRPPGGDIQYF. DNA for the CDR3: TGTGCCAGCAGACCCCCGGGAGGGGACATTCAGTACTTC.

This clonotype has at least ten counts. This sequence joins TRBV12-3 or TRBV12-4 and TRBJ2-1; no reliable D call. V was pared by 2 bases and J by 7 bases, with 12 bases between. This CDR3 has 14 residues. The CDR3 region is CASSLSIAANEQFF. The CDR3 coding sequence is TGTGCCAGCAGTTTAAGTATAGCCGCTAATGAGCAGTTCTTC.

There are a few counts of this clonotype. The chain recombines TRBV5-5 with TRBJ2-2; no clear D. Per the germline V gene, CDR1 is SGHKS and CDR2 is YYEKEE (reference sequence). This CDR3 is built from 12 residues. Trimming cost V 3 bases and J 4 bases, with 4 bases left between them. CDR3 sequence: CASSYGTGELFF. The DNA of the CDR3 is TGTGCCAGCAGCTACGGCACCGGGGAGCTGTTTTTT.

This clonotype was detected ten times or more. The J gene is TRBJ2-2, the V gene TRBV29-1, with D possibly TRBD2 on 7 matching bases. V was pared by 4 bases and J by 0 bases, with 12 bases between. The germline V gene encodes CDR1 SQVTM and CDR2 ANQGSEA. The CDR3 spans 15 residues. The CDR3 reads CSVVRGGTNTGELFF. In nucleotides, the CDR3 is TGCAGCGTTGTTAGGGGGGGTACGAACACCGGGGAGCTGTTTTTT.

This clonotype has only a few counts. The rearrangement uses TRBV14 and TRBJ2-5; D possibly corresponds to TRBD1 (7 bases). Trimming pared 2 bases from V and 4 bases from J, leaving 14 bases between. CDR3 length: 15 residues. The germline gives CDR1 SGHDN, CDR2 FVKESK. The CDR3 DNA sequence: TGTGCCAGCAGCCAATACTCAGGGGGAGGAGAGACCCAGTACTTC. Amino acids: CASSQYSGGGETQYF. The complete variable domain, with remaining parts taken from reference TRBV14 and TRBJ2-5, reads EAGVTQFPSHSVIEKGQTVTLRCDPISGHDNLYWYRRVMGKEIKFLLHFVKESKQDESGMPNNRFLAERTGGTYSTLKVQPAELEDSGVYFCASSQYSGGGETQYFGPGTRLLVL.

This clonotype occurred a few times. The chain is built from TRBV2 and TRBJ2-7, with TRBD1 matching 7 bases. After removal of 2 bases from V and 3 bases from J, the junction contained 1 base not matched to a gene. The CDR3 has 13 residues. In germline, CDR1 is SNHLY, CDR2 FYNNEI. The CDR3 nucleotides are TGTGCCAGCAGTGAACGGACAGGCTACGAGCAGTACTTC. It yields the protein CASSERTGYEQYF.

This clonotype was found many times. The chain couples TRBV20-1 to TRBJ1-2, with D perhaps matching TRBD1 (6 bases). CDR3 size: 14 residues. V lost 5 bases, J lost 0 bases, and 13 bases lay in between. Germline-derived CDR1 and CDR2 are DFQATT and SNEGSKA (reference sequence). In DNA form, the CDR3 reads TGCAGTGCTGATCCACAGGGCACTAACTATGGCTACACCTTC. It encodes CSADPQGTNYGYTF.